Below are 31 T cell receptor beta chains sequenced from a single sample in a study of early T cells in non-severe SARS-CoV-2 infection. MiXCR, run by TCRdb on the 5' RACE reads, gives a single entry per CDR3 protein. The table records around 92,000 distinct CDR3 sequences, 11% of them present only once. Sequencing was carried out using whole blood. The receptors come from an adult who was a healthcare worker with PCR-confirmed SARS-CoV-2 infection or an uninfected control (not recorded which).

CDR3 bases: TGCAGCGTTGACGGTGTTGACAGGGTGAGACGCAATGAGCAGTTCTTC. It is translated as CSVDGVDRVRRNEQFF. The chain has TRBV29-1 and TRBJ2-1; TRBD1 matches 7 bases. The V and J ends lost 3 bases and 6 bases, in that order; junction bases with no gene match: 14. The length of the CDR3 is 16 residues. Germline-derived CDR1 and CDR2 are SQVTM and ANQGSEA.

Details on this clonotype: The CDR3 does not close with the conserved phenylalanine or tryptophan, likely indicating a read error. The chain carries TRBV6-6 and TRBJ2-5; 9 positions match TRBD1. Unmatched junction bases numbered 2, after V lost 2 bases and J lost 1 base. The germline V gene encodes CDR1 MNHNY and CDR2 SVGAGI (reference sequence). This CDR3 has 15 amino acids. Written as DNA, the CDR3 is TGTGCCAGCAGTTACCCGGGACAGGGCCAAGAGACCCAGTACTCC. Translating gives CASSYPGQGQETQYS.

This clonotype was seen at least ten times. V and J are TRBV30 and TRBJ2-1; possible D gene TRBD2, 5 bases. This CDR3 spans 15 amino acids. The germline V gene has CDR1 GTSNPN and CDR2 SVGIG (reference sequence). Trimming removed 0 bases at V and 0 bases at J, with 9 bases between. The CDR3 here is CAWSVLRASYNEQFF. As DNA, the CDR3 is TGTGCCTGGAGTGTACTGCGGGCCTCCTACAATGAGCAGTTCTTC.

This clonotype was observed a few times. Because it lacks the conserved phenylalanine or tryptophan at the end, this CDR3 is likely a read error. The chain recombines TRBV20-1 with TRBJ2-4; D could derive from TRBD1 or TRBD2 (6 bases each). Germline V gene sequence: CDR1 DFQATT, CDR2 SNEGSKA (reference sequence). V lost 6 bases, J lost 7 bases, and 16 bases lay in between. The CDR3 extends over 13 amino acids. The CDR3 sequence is CSARGAGVNIQYL. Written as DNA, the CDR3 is TGCAGTGCAAGGGGGGCAGGGGTTAACATTCAGTACTTG.

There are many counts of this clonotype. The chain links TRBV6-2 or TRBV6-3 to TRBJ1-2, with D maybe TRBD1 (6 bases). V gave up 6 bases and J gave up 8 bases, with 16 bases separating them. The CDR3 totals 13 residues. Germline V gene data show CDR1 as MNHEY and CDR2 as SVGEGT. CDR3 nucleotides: TGTGCCAGCAGACAGGACAGTAGCCGGGGCTACACCTTC. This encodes CASRQDSSRGYTF.

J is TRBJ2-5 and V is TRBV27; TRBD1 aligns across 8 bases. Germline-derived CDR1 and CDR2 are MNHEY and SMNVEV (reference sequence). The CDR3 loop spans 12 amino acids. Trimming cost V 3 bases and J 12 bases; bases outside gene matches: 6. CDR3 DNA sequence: TGTGCCAGCAGTTTTCGGCAGGGGGCAAAGTACTTC. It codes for CASSFRQGAKYF.

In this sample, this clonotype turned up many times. The CDR3 region has the DNA TGTGCCAGCTCACCGTCTCGAGGGGGCTTCGAGGACACTGAAGCTTTCTTT. This sequence encodes CASSPSRGGFEDTEAFF. The chain combines TRBV18 with TRBJ1-1; TRBD1 agrees at 7 bases. The CDR3 has 17 residues. Germline CDR1 reads KGHSH; CDR2 reads LQKENI. With 3 bases clipped from V and 3 bases from J, the junction kept 13 bases outside the gene matches.

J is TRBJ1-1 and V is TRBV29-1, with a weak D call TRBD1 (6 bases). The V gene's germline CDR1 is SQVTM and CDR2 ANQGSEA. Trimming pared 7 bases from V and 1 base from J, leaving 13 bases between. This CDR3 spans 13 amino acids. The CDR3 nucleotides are TGCAGCGGCTACAGGGTCGAGAACACTGAAGCTTTCTTT. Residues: CSGYRVENTEAFF.

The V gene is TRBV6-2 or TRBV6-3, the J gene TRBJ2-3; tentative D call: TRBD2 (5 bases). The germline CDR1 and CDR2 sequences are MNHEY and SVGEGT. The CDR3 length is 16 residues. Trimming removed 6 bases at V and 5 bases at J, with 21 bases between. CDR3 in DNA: TGTGCCAGCAGCTCCGGACCGGGATCCGGCCGAGATACGCAGTATTTT. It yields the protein CASSSGPGSGRDTQYF.

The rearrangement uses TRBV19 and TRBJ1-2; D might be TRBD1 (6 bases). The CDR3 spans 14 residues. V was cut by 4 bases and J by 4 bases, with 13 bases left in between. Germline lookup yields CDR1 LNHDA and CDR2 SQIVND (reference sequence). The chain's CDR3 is CASSNYREVYGYTF. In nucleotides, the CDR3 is TGTGCCAGTAGTAATTACAGGGAGGTCTATGGCTACACCTTC.

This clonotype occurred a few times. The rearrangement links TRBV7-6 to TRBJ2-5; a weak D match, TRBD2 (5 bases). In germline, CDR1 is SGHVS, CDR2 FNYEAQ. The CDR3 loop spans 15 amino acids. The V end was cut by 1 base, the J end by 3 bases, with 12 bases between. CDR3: CASSLVVRGKETQYF. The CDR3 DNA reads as TGTGCCAGCAGCTTAGTGGTGAGAGGGAAAGAGACCCAGTACTTC. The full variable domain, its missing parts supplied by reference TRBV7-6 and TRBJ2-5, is GAGVSQSPRYKVTKRGQDVALRCDPISGHVSLYWYRQALGQGPEFLTYFNYEAQQDKSGLPNDRFSAERPEGSISTLTIQRTEQRDSAMYRCASSLVVRGKETQYFGPGTRLLVL.

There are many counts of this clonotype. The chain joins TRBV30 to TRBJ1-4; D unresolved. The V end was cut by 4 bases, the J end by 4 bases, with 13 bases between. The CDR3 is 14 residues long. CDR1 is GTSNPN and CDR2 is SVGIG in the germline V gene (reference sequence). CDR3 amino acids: CAWNRGQFNEKLFF. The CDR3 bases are TGTGCCTGGAACCGCGGGCAGTTTAATGAAAAACTGTTTTTT.

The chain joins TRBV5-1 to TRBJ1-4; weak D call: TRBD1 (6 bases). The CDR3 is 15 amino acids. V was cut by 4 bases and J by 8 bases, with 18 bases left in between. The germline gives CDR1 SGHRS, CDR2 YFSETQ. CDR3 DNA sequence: TGCGCCAGCAGCCGAGCCGGCCGGGACATCGAAAAACTGTTTTTT. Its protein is CASSRAGRDIEKLFF.

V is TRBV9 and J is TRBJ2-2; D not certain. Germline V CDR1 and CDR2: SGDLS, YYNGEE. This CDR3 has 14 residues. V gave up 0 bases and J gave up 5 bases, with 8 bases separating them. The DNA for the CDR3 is TGTGCCAGCAGCGTAGTGTCGGCGACCGGGGAGCTGTTTTTT. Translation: CASSVVSATGELFF.

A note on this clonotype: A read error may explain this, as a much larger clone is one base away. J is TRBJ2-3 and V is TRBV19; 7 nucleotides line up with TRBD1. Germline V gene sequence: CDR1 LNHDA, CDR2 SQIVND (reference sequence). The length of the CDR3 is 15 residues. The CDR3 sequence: CASTDPGQPTDTLYF. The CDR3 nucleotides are TGTGCCAGTACCGACCCGGGACAGCCCACAGATACGCTGTATTTT.

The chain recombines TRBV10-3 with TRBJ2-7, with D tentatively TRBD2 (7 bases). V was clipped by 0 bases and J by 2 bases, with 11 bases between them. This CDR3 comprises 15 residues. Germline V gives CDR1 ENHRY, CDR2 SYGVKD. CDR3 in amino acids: CAISESGGGPYEQYF. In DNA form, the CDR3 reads TGTGCCATCAGTGAGTCGGGGGGGGGCCCCTACGAGCAGTACTTC.

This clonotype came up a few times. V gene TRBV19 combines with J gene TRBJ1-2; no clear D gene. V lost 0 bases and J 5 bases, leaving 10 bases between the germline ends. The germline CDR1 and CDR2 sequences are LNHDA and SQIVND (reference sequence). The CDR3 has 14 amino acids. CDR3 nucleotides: TGTGCCAGTAGTATAGATTTGATACCTTATGGCTACACCTTC. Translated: CASSIDLIPYGYTF.

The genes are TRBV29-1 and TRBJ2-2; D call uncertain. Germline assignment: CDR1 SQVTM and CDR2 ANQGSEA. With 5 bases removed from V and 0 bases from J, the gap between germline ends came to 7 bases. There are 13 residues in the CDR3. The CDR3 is CSVRRPNTGELFF. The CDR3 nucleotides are TGCAGCGTTAGGCGGCCGAACACCGGGGAGCTGTTTTTT.

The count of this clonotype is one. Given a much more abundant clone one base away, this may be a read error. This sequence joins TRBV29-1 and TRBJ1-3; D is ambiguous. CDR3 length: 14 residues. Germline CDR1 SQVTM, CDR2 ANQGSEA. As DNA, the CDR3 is TGCAGGGTTGAAGAAACAACCTCTGGAAACACCATATATTTT. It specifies CRVEETTSGNTIYF.

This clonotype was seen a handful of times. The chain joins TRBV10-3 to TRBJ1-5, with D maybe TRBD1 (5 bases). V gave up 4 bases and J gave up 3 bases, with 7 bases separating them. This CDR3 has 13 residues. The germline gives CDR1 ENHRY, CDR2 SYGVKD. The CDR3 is CAISGQFNQPQHF. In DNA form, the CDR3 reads TGTGCCATCAGTGGACAGTTCAATCAGCCCCAGCATTTT.

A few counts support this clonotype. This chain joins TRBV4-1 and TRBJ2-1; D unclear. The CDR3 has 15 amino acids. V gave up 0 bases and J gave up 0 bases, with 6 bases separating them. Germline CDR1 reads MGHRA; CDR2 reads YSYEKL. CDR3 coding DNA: TGCGCCAGCAGCCAAGAAAAGCTCTCCTACAATGAGCAGTTCTTC. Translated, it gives CASSQEKLSYNEQFF.

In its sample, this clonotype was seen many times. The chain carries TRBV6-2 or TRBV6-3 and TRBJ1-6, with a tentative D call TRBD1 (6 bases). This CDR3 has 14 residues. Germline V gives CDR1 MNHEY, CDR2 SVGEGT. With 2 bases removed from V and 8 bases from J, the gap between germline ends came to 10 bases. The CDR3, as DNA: TGTGCCAGCAGTTACCTAGCAGGGGATTCACCCCTCCACTTT. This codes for CASSYLAGDSPLHF.

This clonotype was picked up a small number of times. DNA of the CDR3: TGTGCCAGCAGTGAAGGACGGGACTACGAGCAGTACTTC. Protein product: CASSEGRDYEQYF. The V and J genes are TRBV13 and TRBJ2-7; D is possibly TRBD2 (5 bases). The CDR3 is 13 residues long. Germline loops: CDR1 PRHDT, CDR2 FYEKMQ (reference sequence). With 6 bases removed from V and 3 bases from J, the gap between germline ends came to 12 bases. Full variable domain (rest looked up from reference TRBV13 and TRBJ2-7): AAGVIQSPRHLIKEKRETATLKCYPIPRHDTVYWYQQGPGQDPQFLISFYEKMQSDKGSIPDRFSAQQFSDYHSELNMSSLELGDSALYFCASSEGRDYEQYFGPGTRLTVT.

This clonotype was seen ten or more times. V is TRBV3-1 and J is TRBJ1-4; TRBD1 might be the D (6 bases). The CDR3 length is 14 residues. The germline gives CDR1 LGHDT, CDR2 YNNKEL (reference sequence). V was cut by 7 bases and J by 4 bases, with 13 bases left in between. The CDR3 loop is CASTSGQINEKLFF. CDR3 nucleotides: TGTGCCAGCACCTCCGGACAGATTAATGAAAAACTGTTTTTT.

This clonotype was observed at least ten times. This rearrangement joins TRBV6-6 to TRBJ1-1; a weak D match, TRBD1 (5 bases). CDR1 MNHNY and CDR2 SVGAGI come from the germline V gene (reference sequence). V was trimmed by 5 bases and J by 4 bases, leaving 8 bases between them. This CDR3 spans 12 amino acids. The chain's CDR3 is CASSGGGTEAFF. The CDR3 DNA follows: TGTGCCAGCAGTGGCGGGGGCACTGAAGCTTTCTTT.

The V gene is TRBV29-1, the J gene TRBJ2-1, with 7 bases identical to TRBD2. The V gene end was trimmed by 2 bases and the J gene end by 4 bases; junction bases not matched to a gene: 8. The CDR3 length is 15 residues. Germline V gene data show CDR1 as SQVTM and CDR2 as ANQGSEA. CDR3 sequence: CSVEFTGGMYNEQFF. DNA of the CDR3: TGCAGCGTTGAATTTACGGGAGGAATGTACAATGAGCAGTTCTTC.

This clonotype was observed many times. CDR3 nucleotide sequence: TGTGCTAGTGGGGACTATACGCAGTATTTT. Protein: CASGDYTQYF. This chain links TRBV12-5 with TRBJ2-3, with a tentative D call TRBD2 (5 bases). The CDR3 is 10 amino acids. Germline lookup yields CDR1 LGHNT and CDR2 FRNRAP. V was cut by 6 bases and J by 7 bases, with 5 bases left in between.

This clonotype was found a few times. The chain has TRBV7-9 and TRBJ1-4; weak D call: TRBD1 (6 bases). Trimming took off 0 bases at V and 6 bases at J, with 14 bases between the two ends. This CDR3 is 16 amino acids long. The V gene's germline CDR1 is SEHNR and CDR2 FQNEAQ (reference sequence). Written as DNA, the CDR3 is TGTGCCAGCAGCTTAGCGTCCGGGACATCATATGAAAAACTGTTTTTT. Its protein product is CASSLASGTSYEKLFF.

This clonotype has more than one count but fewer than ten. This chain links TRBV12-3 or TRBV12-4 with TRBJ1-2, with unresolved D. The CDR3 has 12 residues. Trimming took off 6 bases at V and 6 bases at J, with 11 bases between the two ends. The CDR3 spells CASSPGYDGYTF. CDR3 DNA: TGTGCCAGCAGCCCTGGGTATGATGGCTACACCTTC.

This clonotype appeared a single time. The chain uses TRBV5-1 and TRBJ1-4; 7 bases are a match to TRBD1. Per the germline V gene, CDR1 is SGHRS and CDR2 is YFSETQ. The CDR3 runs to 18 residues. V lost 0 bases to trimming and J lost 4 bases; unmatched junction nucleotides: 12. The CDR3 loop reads CASSLAPQGPIFNEKLFF. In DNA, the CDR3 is TGCGCCAGCAGCTTGGCTCCACAGGGGCCGATCTTTAATGAAAAACTGTTTTTT.

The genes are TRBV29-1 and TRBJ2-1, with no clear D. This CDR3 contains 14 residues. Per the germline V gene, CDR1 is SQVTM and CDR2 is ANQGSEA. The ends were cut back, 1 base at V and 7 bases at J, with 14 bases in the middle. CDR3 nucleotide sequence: TGCAGCGTTGAAGCCCCCCCAACTCGGAATGAGCAGTTCTTC. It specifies CSVEAPPTRNEQFF.